These 7 T cell receptor beta chains were all obtained from the same sample, sequenced in a study of blood T cell repertoires in COVID-19. Using immunoSEQ multiplex PCR, the repertoire was profiled, and TCRdb retains in-frame clones only, with some absent. This table has some 120,000 clones, approximately 80% appearing once. Specimen: peripheral blood. The source of these receptors is a human donor in a cohort sampled during active COVID-19.

The chain combines TRBV7-2 with TRBJ2-6, with 7 bases aligning to TRBD1. The V segment lost 5 bases and the J segment 9 bases; nucleotides outside the gene matches: 7. CDR3 length: 14 amino acids. Looked up from germline, CDR1 is SGHTA and CDR2 is FQGNSA. The CDR3 loop reads CASSPDREVNVLTF. DNA for the CDR3: TGTGCCAGCAGCCCCGACAGGGAAGTCAACGTCCTGACTTTC.

The rearrangement joins TRBV5-8 to TRBJ2-5, with TRBD2 matching 8 bases. CDR1 is SGHTS and CDR2 is YDEGEE in the germline V gene. The J segment lost 5 bases and the V segment lost 4 bases, leaving 10 bases of the junction unmatched. This CDR3 is 15 amino acids long. Here the CDR3 DNA reads TGTGCCAGCAGCCCGGAAGCGGGGGCGGCGGAGACCCAGTACTTC. It encodes CASSPEAGAAETQYF.

The chain employs TRBV19 and TRBJ1-5; 8 bases are a match to TRBD1. The ends lost 4 bases at V and 3 bases at J; junction bases unmatched: 5. This CDR3 comprises 15 residues. Germline CDR1 reads LNHDA; CDR2 reads SQIVND (reference sequence). CDR3 loop: CASSSQGAINQPQHF. The DNA for the CDR3 is TGTGCCAGTAGTAGTCAGGGGGCTATCAATCAGCCCCAGCATTTT.

The V and J genes are TRBV19 and TRBJ2-1, with 8 bases identical to TRBD1. This CDR3 comprises 16 residues. J was trimmed by 3 bases and V by 7 bases; bases with no gene match: 11. Germline CDR1 and CDR2: LNHDA and SQIVND (reference sequence). This CDR3 reads CASTRGVGQGYNEQFF. CDR3 nucleotide sequence: TGTGCCAGTACGCGGGGCGTCGGACAGGGCTACAATGAGCAGTTCTTC. The variable domain in full, completed from reference TRBV19 and TRBJ2-1, reads DGGITQSPKYLFRKEGQNVTLSCEQNLNHDAMYWYRQDPGQGLRLIYYSQIVNDFQKGDIAEGYSVSREKKESFPLTVTSAQKNPTAFYLCASTRGVGQGYNEQFFGPGTRLTVL.

This chain links TRBV5-1 with TRBJ1-4, with D possibly TRBD1 on 6 matching bases. The length of the CDR3 is 13 residues. CDR1 and CDR2 (germline): SGHRS, YFSETQ. Deletions cut 4 bases from V and 7 bases from J, with 11 bases between. CDR3: CASSRTESEKLFF. CDR3 DNA: TGCGCCAGCAGCCGGACAGAGAGTGAAAAACTGTTTTTT.

The chain joins TRBV9 to TRBJ2-3, with D perhaps matching TRBD1 (6 bases). The V end lost 0 bases, the J end lost 5 bases, and 10 bases lay between the germline ends. This CDR3 comprises 14 residues. Germline values: CDR1 SGDLS, CDR2 YYNGEE. DNA of the CDR3: TGTGCCAGCAGCGTAGGGCAGGGGATAGATACGCAGTATTTT. Protein sequence: CASSVGQGIDTQYF.

The chain has TRBV5-1 and TRBJ2-1; weak D call: TRBD2 (7 bases). The V and J ends lost 2 bases and 5 bases respectively, with 14 bases between them. The CDR3 has 15 amino acids. Germline-derived CDR1 and CDR2 are SGHRS and YFSETQ. CDR3 amino acids: CASSFVAGANNEQFF. In nucleotides, the CDR3 is TGCGCCAGCAGCTTTGTTGCGGGGGCGAACAATGAGCAGTTCTTC.